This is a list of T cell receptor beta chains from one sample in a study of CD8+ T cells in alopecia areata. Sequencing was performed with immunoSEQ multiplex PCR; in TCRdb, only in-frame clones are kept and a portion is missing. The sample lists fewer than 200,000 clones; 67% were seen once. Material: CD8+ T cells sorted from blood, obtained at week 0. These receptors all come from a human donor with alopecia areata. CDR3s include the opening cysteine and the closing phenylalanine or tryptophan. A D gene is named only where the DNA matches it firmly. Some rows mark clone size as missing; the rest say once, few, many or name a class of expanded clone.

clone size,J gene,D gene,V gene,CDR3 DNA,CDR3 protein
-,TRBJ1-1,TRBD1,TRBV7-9,TGTGCCAGCAGCGGTACAGGGGGCACTGAAGCTTTCTTT,CASSGTGGTEAFF
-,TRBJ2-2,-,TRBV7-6,TGTGCCAGCAGCTTAGAACCGGGCGGAACCGGGGAGCTGTTTTTT,CASSLEPGGTGELFF
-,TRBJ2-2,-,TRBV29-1,TGCAGCGTCCTGATTACCGGGGAGCTGTTTTTT,CSVLITGELFF
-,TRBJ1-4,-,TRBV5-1,TGCGCCAGCAGCTTTCGGGGCAGACAGGAAAAACTGTTTTTT,CASSFRGRQEKLFF
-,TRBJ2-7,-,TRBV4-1,TGCGCCAGCAGCCAAGATGTACCGGCCGTGGACGAGCAGTACTTC,CASSQDVPAVDEQYF
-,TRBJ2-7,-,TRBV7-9,TGTGCCAGCAGTGGTACCTACGAGCAGTACTTC,CASSGTYEQYF
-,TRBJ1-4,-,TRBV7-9,TGTGCCAGCAGCTTTGCGAATAATGAAAAACTGTTTTTT,CASSFANNEKLFF
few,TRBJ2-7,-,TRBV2,TGTGCCACCGGCCTGGGGAGAATCACGGCTGGCGAGCAGTACTTC,CATGLGRITAGEQYF
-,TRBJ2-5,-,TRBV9,TGTGCCAGCAGCCCCGGAGACCCCGCCCAGTACTTC,CASSPGDPAQYF
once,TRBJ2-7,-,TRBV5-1,TGCGCCAGCAGCCCGGGCCTCGCCTACGAGCAGTACTTC,CASSPGLAYEQYF
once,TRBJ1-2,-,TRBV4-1,TGCGCCAGCAGCCAATGGCGGAGTAGTATCTATGGCTACACCTTC,CASSQWRSSIYGYTF
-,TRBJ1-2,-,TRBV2,TGTGTAGCACCGCAGGGCGACAGCTACACCTTC,CVAPQGDSYTF